Below, one TCR beta chain is given with its context. The sample originates from a study of shared T cell receptors in the human thymus. The protocol was immunoSEQ multiplex PCR, while the TCRdb copy is restricted to in-frame clones and leaves out a portion. The sample records 500,000 to 850,000 clones, roughly 86% being singletons. Germline lookup yields CDR1 MNHEY and CDR2 SVGAGI. The CDR3 contains 16 residues. The ends lost 0 bases at V and 0 bases at J; junction bases unmatched: 0. This sample also appeared in a second study, on human thymus T cells. That publication notes: Across thymic and blood repertoires, the usage of V and J genes appeared to be biased.

The V gene is TRBV6-5, the J gene TRBJ1-3; 9 bases match TRBD1. Material for sequencing was thymocytes. The sequence derives from a boy in the first two years of life with a congenital heart defect. CDR3 sequence reads: CASSYSGQGSGNTIYF. CDR3 in DNA: TGTGCCAGCAGTTACTCGGGACAGGGCTCTGGAAACACCATATATTTT.